Following are 15 T cell receptor beta chains from one sample sequenced in a study of CD8 T cells in Susac syndrome. RNA totalling about 0.5 to 1 ug underwent reverse transcription with random hexamers. In TCRdb, the immunoSEQ multiplex PCR reads were re-called with MiXCR into one record per CDR3 protein. Here the sample spans about 94,000 distinct CDR3 sequences, about 93% being singletons. The sequenced sample was CD4+ T cells from PBMCs. These receptors all stem from a human donor with Susac syndrome.

V is TRBV19 and J is TRBJ1-5; 7 nucleotides align to TRBD1. Per the germline V gene, CDR1 is LNHDA and CDR2 is SQIVND (reference sequence). The ends lost 7 bases at V and 11 bases at J; junction bases unmatched: 11. The CDR3 length is 13 residues. Here the CDR3 DNA reads TGTGCCAGTAACAAACAGGGGAAGGGGTCCCAGCATTTT. Protein product: CASNKQGKGSQHF.

The chain combines TRBV30 with TRBJ1-4, with 7 bases fitting TRBD1. The CDR3 has 13 residues. The trim removed 0 bases at V and 8 bases at J, leaving 3 bases unmatched. CDR1 is GTSNPN, CDR2 SVGIG, per germline (reference sequence). The DNA of the CDR3 is TGTGCCTGGAGTGTAAGCAGGGGGGAAAAACTGTTTTTT. Translated: CAWSVSRGEKLFF.

The chain employs TRBV14 and TRBJ1-1, with D unclear. Deletions cut 0 bases from V and 4 bases from J, with 6 bases between. The germline gives CDR1 SGHDN, CDR2 FVKESK. There are 13 residues in the CDR3. DNA for the CDR3: TGTGCCAGCAGCCAAGACAGAACCACTGAAGCTTTCTTT. Translated, it gives CASSQDRTTEAFF.

V and J are TRBV9 and TRBJ1-1; D ambiguous. The CDR3 consists of 13 residues. The V end was cut by 5 bases, the J end by 3 bases, with 11 bases between. Germline V gene lookup returns CDR1 SGDLS and CDR2 YYNGEE. The CDR3 spells CASREGPYTEAFF. CDR3 coding DNA: TGTGCCAGCAGGGAAGGACCCTACACTGAAGCTTTCTTT.

The rearrangement uses TRBV24-1 and TRBJ2-1, with 10 positions matching TRBD1. The CDR3 has 15 residues. V lost 3 bases, J lost 10 bases, and 8 bases stayed unmatched. Germline V CDR1 and CDR2: KGHDR, SFDVKD. CDR3 loop: CATSDVTGTGDEQFF. CDR3 nucleotide sequence: TGTGCCACCAGTGATGTTACCGGGACAGGGGACGAGCAGTTCTTC.

The CDR3 coding sequence is TGCAGCCTTAGTAGGACAGGGGGCACCGGGGAGCTGTTTTTT. It is translated as CSLSRTGGTGELFF. V and J are TRBV29-1 and TRBJ2-2, with 10 bases lining up with TRBD1. Per the germline V gene, CDR1 is SQVTM and CDR2 is ANQGSEA. The CDR3 has 14 amino acids. Trimming removed 8 bases from V and 4 bases from J; junction bases left unmatched: 7.

CDR3 amino acids: CSAERGRNTEAFF. The CDR3 nucleotides are TGCAGTGCTGAGAGGGGGAGGAACACTGAAGCTTTCTTT. The V and J genes are TRBV20-1 and TRBJ1-1; possibly TRBD1 for D (6 bases). The CDR3 is 13 residues long. From germline, CDR1 is DFQATT and CDR2 SNEGSKA (reference sequence). The V end lost 5 bases, the J end lost 1 base, and 11 bases lay between the germline ends.

The chain joins TRBV5-1 to TRBJ2-4; 9 bases map to TRBD1. Germline loops: CDR1 SGHRS, CDR2 YFSETQ. There are 13 residues in the CDR3. V gave up 4 bases and J gave up 8 bases; unmatched junction bases: 4. The CDR3 is CASSARTGDIQYF. The DNA of the CDR3 is TGCGCCAGCAGCGCCCGGACAGGGGACATTCAGTACTTC.

The chain uses TRBV28 and TRBJ2-5, with 10 bases identical to TRBD1. Germline V lookup: CDR1 MDHEN, CDR2 SYDVKM. The V gene end was trimmed by 6 bases and the J gene end by 4 bases; junction bases not matched to a gene: 8. This CDR3 comprises 15 residues. Here the CDR3 DNA reads TGTGCCAGCAGAACAGGGACAGGGGAAGGAGAGACCCAGTACTTC. Amino acid sequence: CASRTGTGEGETQYF.

The rearrangement links TRBV12-3 or TRBV12-4 to TRBJ1-1; TRBD1 is a possible D gene (5 bases). The CDR3 runs to 14 residues. V dropped 0 bases and J dropped 3 bases, with 8 bases sitting between them. The CDR3 spells CASSLARRDTEAFF. The CDR3 region has the DNA TGTGCCAGCAGTTTAGCGCGCAGGGACACTGAAGCTTTCTTT.

V gene TRBV7-9 combines with J gene TRBJ1-6; no clear D. This CDR3 has 12 residues. Germline V gene data show CDR1 as SEHNR and CDR2 as FQNEAQ (reference sequence). V was cut by 5 bases and J by 9 bases, with 8 bases left in between. CDR3: CASSDLGSPLHF. CDR3 coding DNA: TGTGCCAGCAGCGATCTCGGTTCACCCCTCCACTTT.

This chain uses TRBV15 with TRBJ2-3, with D uncertain. Per the germline V gene, CDR1 is LNHNV and CDR2 is YYDKDF (reference sequence). Trimming took 2 bases from V and 1 from J, leaving 10 bases between them. The CDR3 contains 15 residues. CDR3 amino acids: CATSRPTAGTDTQYF. CDR3 nucleotides: TGTGCCACCAGCAGACCTACCGCGGGCACAGATACGCAGTATTTT. Using reference TRBV15 and TRBJ2-3 for the parts outside the CDR3, the full variable domain is DAMVIQNPRYQVTQFGKPVTLSCSQTLNHNVMYWYQQKSSQAPKLLFHYYDKDFNNEADTPDNFQSRRPNTSFCFLDIRSPGLGDTAMYLCATSRPTAGTDTQYFGPGTRLTVL.

This rearrangement joins TRBV20-1 to TRBJ1-1; D call uncertain. Trimming removed 6 bases at V and 0 bases at J, with 11 bases between. Per the germline V gene, CDR1 is DFQATT and CDR2 is SNEGSKA (reference sequence). The CDR3 is made up of 13 amino acids. The CDR3 is CSAPREVNTEAFF. The CDR3 DNA reads TGCAGTGCCCCTCGGGAAGTGAACACTGAAGCTTTCTTT.

This chain connects TRBV18 to TRBJ2-3, with 12 bases matching TRBD2. The CDR3 is made up of 18 amino acids. CDR1 and CDR2 (germline): KGHSH, LQKENI. Losses at the gene ends were 0 bases for V and 3 bases for J; bases not matched to a gene: 7. The CDR3 sequence: CASSPPRLAGARTDTQYF. In nucleotides, the CDR3 is TGTGCCAGCTCACCACCCAGACTAGCGGGGGCAAGAACAGATACGCAGTATTTT.

V usage is TRBV29-1 and J usage is TRBJ2-7; 7 nucleotides line up with TRBD1. This CDR3 has 13 residues. V shed 5 bases, J shed 7 bases, and the junction held 11 bases outside the gene matches. Germline CDR1 SQVTM, CDR2 ANQGSEA. CDR3 nucleotide sequence: TGCAGCGTTCTGACAGGGACCAACTATGAGCAGTACTTC. It translates to CSVLTGTNYEQYF.